These 8 T cell receptor beta chains came from one sample sequenced in a study of regulatory T cells in long-lasting Graves disease. Time point reported: newly diagnosed GD, antithyroid drugs for less than 3 months. Scientists built the TCR library using RNA that was extracted from PBMCs. Building the TCR beta libraries relied on iRepertoire HTBI primers, and CDR3 regions underwent Arm-PCR. TCRdb reprocessed the multiplex PCR reads via MiXCR and lists one record per CDR3 protein. The sample carries over 400,000 distinct CDR3 sequences, 14% recorded once. These same data were also listed under a study on T cells in Graves' hyperthyroidism and ophthalmopathy.

This specimen was peripheral blood mononuclear cells (PBMCs), taken at new diagnosis, from a patient treated with antithyroid drugs. Every receptor here comes from a woman in her 50s with Graves disease.

This clonotype occurred many times. V gene TRBV28 combines with J gene TRBJ1-5; 11 positions agree with TRBD1. The CDR3 extends over 14 amino acids. Looked up from germline, CDR1 is MDHEN and CDR2 is SYDVKM. Trimming at V came to 5 bases and at J to 6 bases, leaving 3 bases not matched to a gene. CDR3 bases: TGTGCCAGCAGTCGGGACAGGGGGTCTCAGCCCCAGCATTTT. Translated, it gives CASSRDRGSQPQHF. Full variable domain (outside the CDR3, taken from reference TRBV28 and TRBJ1-5): DVKVTQSSRYLVKRTGEKVFLECVQDMDHENMFWYRQDPGLGLRLIYFSYDVKMKEKGDIPEGYSVSREKKERFSLILESASTNQTSMYLCASSRDRGSQPQHFGDGTRLSIL.

This clonotype appeared a few times. This chain links TRBV11-2 with TRBJ2-6, with 7 positions matching TRBD1. Germline-derived CDR1 and CDR2 are SGHAT and FQNNGV. Trimming took 4 bases from V and 3 from J; bases not matched to a gene: 6. The CDR3 is 16 amino acids. The CDR3 reads CASSSYRGSGANVLTF. The CDR3 nucleotides read TGTGCCAGCAGCTCTTACAGGGGTAGTGGGGCCAACGTCCTGACTTTC. Complete variable domain (other parts from reference TRBV11-2 and TRBJ2-6): EAGVAQSPRYKIIEKRQSVAFWCNPISGHATLYWYQQILGQGPKLLIQFQNNGVVDDSQLPKDRFSAERLKGVDSTLKIQPAKLEDSAVYLCASSSYRGSGANVLTFGAGSRLTVL.

This clonotype was found many times. The chain combines TRBV3-1 with TRBJ2-7; perhaps D is TRBD1 or TRBD2 (5 bases each). CDR1 is LGHDT and CDR2 is YNNKEL in the germline V gene (reference sequence). CDR3 length equals 14 residues. V lost 2 bases to trimming and J lost 5 bases, with 13 bases between them. The CDR3 is CASSQRLRGNEQYF. CDR3 DNA: TGTGCCAGCAGCCAAAGGCTTCGGGGCAACGAGCAGTACTTC.

This clonotype was observed many times. The chain carries TRBV2 and TRBJ2-7, with D possibly TRBD1 on 6 matching bases. Trimming took 3 bases from V and 0 from J, leaving 9 bases between them. The CDR3 has 14 residues. Germline CDR1 and CDR2: SNHLY and FYNNEI. CDR3 coding DNA: TGTGCCAGCAGTGACCGGACAGTCTCCTACGAGCAGTACTTC. The encoded protein is CASSDRTVSYEQYF.

This clonotype has a count of ten or more. This chain connects TRBV7-2 to TRBJ2-5; no clear D. There are 12 residues in the CDR3. Trimming cost V 5 bases and J 5 bases, with 9 bases left between them. CDR1 is SGHTA, CDR2 FQGNSA, per germline. CDR3 sequence: CASSPQGETQYF. CDR3 nucleotide sequence: TGTGCCAGCAGCCCCCAAGGGGAGACCCAGTACTTC.

This clonotype showed up many times. This CDR3 is CASSLGGAAETQYF. CDR3 bases: TGTGCCAGCAGCTTAGGTGGGGCGGCGGAGACCCAGTACTTC. This chain links TRBV7-8 with TRBJ2-5; a possible D gene is TRBD1 (5 bases). V dropped 1 base and J dropped 5 bases, with 11 bases sitting between them. Germline lookup yields CDR1 SGHVS and CDR2 FQNEAQ. The CDR3 loop spans 14 amino acids.

V gene TRBV19 combines with J gene TRBJ2-7, with D possibly being TRBD1 or TRBD2 (5 bases each). The CDR3 is 13 residues long. V was cut by 6 bases and J by 5 bases, with 14 bases left in between. CDR1 and CDR2 from the germline V gene are LNHDA and SQIVND (reference sequence). The DNA for the CDR3 is TGTGCCAGTAGCGAGAGCCGGGACCACGAGCAGTACTTC. Protein sequence: CASSESRDHEQYF.

Ten or more counts support this clonotype. The chain is built from TRBV7-3 and TRBJ2-1; either TRBD1 or TRBD2 may supply D (7 bases each). Germline V gene data show CDR1 as SGHTA and CDR2 as FQGTGA. V lost 6 bases to trimming and J lost 9 bases, with 21 bases between them. This CDR3 has 15 amino acids. In DNA form, the CDR3 reads TGTGCCAGCAGTCCAACTGGGGGAGGGGGCTTTGAGCAGTTCTTC. Residues: CASSPTGGGGFEQFF. The full variable domain, its missing parts supplied by reference TRBV7-3 and TRBJ2-1, is GAGVSQTPSNKVTEKGKYVELRCDPISGHTALYWYRQSLGQGPEFLIYFQGTGAADDSGLPNDRFFAVRPEGSVSTLKIQRTERGDSAVYLCASSPTGGGGFEQFFGPGTRLTVL.